These 22 T cell receptor beta chains were sequenced from one sample in a study of CD8 T cells in ankylosing spondylitis. Study-wide points: Seemingly characteristic of ankylosing spondylitis blood was a TCR beta motif consisting of under 10 highly homologous variants.

Their antigen targets remain unknown. TCRdb re-called the 5' RACE reads with MiXCR, one entry per CDR3 protein. The table lists about 220,000 distinct CDR3 sequences, around 7.9% of them singletons. What was sequenced was blood, either unsorted or a sorted T cell fraction (not recorded which). These receptors were taken from a male donor with ankylosing spondylitis.

This clonotype was picked up many times. The chain joins TRBV27 to TRBJ2-7; a possible D gene is TRBD2 (6 bases). Germline V CDR1 and CDR2: MNHEY, SMNVEV (reference sequence). The ends were cut back, 5 bases at V and 3 bases at J, with 17 bases in the middle. The CDR3 has 15 residues. The CDR3 nucleotides read TGTGCCAGCAGTATACTAGCTCTGGGTGGCTACGAGCAGTACTTC. Amino acids: CASSILALGGYEQYF.

This clonotype has a count of ten or more. CDR3 region: CSVLRLTNTEAFF. CDR3 sequence (DNA): TGCAGTGTCCTCAGGCTAACGAACACTGAAGCTTTCTTT. This chain links TRBV20-1 with TRBJ1-1; no definite D call. Trimming removed 7 bases at V and 1 base at J, with 13 bases between. The CDR3 covers 13 residues. Per germline, CDR1 DFQATT and CDR2 SNEGSKA (reference sequence).

In its sample, this clonotype was seen a few times. The chain joins TRBV19 to TRBJ2-1, with a weak D call TRBD2 (5 bases). From germline, CDR1 is LNHDA and CDR2 SQIVND (reference sequence). The CDR3 runs to 14 residues. With 6 bases removed from V and 0 bases from J, the gap between germline ends came to 9 bases. Here the CDR3 reads CASRRESSYNEQFF. The CDR3 DNA reads TGTGCCAGTAGGAGGGAAAGCTCCTACAATGAGCAGTTCTTC.

In its sample, this clonotype was seen many times. The chain combines TRBV2 with TRBJ2-3, with TRBD2 identical over 8 bases. CDR3 length: 15 amino acids. Trimming at V came to 3 bases and at J to 0 bases, leaving 2 bases not matched to a gene. The germline V gene encodes CDR1 SNHLY and CDR2 FYNNEI. CDR3 coding DNA: TGTGCCAGCAGTGAGTCTAGCGGGAGCACAGATACGCAGTATTTT. It specifies CASSESSGSTDTQYF.

The chain couples TRBV11-2 to TRBJ2-7, with a possible D match to TRBD2 (5 bases). The CDR3 length is 15 residues. Per germline, CDR1 SGHAT and CDR2 FQNNGV. The V end was cut by 1 base, the J end by 5 bases, with 15 bases between. The CDR3 coding sequence is TGTGCCAGCAGCTTAGGGGCGAGAGGGCTAGACGAGCAGTACTTC. Amino acids: CASSLGARGLDEQYF.

This clonotype was detected ten times or more. The V and J genes are TRBV6-5 and TRBJ1-1; D might be TRBD1 (5 bases). The CDR3 runs 14 residues. The V end lost 1 base, the J end lost 4 bases, and 10 bases lay between the germline ends. From germline, CDR1 is MNHEY and CDR2 SVGAGI. CDR3 DNA: TGTGCCAGCAGTTACTATAGGGGAGGCACTGAAGCTTTCTTT. It specifies CASSYYRGGTEAFF.

The J gene is TRBJ2-5, the V gene TRBV5-6; TRBD2 matches 11 bases. The length of the CDR3 is 16 residues. CDR1 SGHDT and CDR2 YYEEEE come from the germline V gene. V dropped 0 bases and J dropped 2; count of bases not matched to a gene: 3. CDR3 DNA: TGTGCCAGCAGCTTGGCCGGGACTAGCGGACAAGAGACCCAGTACTTC. Protein: CASSLAGTSGQETQYF.

This clonotype was seen many times. The rearrangement joins TRBV9 to TRBJ2-7; D remains ambiguous. The V gene's germline CDR1 is SGDLS and CDR2 YYNGEE. Trimming removed 0 bases from V and 8 bases from J, with 15 bases in between. The CDR3 is 14 residues long. In DNA form, the CDR3 reads TGTGCCAGCAGCGTAGAGGTGGTTGAGGTCCAGCAGTACTTC. Protein sequence: CASSVEVVEVQQYF. The whole variable domain, filled in from reference TRBV9 and TRBJ2-7, reads DSGVTQTPKHLITATGQRVTLRCSPRSGDLSVYWYQQSLDQGLQFLIQYYNGEERAKGNILERFSAQQFPDLHSELNLSSLELGDSALYFCASSVEVVEVQQYFGPGTRLTVT.

This clonotype was recorded many times. V usage is TRBV7-2 and J usage is TRBJ1-3; D is ambiguous. Deletions cut 2 bases from V and 2 bases from J, with 7 bases between. From germline, CDR1 is SGHTA and CDR2 FQGNSA. The CDR3 runs 14 residues. Here the CDR3 reads CASSLFSAGNTIYF. The CDR3 coding sequence is TGTGCCAGCAGCTTATTTTCGGCTGGAAACACCATATATTTT.

The chain carries TRBV6-1 and TRBJ2-5; 7 nucleotides line up with TRBD1. This CDR3 region has 14 residues. Germline CDR1 MNHNS, CDR2 SASEGT. Losses at the gene ends were 3 bases for V and 4 bases for J; bases not matched to a gene: 5. This CDR3 reads CASSDRQGSETQYF. CDR3 nucleotide sequence: TGTGCCAGCAGTGACCGACAGGGATCAGAGACCCAGTACTTC.

This clonotype occurred many times. The chain joins TRBV9 to TRBJ2-4; D is perhaps TRBD1 (5 bases). The CDR3 spans 14 residues. V dropped 4 bases and J dropped 0 bases, with 8 bases sitting between them. Germline CDR1 SGDLS, CDR2 YYNGEE. Written as DNA, the CDR3 is TGTGCCAGCAGCCCAGGGTCAGCCAAAAACATTCAGTACTTC. Its protein product is CASSPGSAKNIQYF. Variable domain in full (rest from reference TRBV9 and TRBJ2-4): DSGVTQTPKHLITATGQRVTLRCSPRSGDLSVYWYQQSLDQGLQFLIQYYNGEERAKGNILERFSAQQFPDLHSELNLSSLELGDSALYFCASSPGSAKNIQYFGAGTRLSVL.

This clonotype was seen at least ten times. V usage is TRBV7-9 and J usage is TRBJ1-6; unclear D gene. The CDR3 contains 16 residues. Trimming left V 3 bases short and J 3 bases short, with 12 bases between. CDR1 and CDR2 from the germline V gene are SEHNR and FQNEAQ (reference sequence). The CDR3 DNA reads as TGTGCCAGCAGCTTCTGGGCAGTTAACTATAATTCACCCCTCCACTTT. Translation gives CASSFWAVNYNSPLHF.

This clonotype was counted many times. The rearrangement joins TRBV20-1 to TRBJ2-3, with TRBD1 matching 8 bases. J gave up 7 bases and V 4 bases, and 16 bases lay outside the gene matches. The CDR3 has 16 amino acids. Germline CDR1 reads DFQATT; CDR2 reads SNEGSKA (reference sequence). The CDR3 loop reads CSATPGDRSFAYTQYF. The CDR3 coding sequence is TGCAGTGCTACGCCTGGGGACAGGTCCTTCGCGTATACGCAGTATTTT.

This clonotype has at least ten counts. The chain recombines TRBV27 with TRBJ2-5; 7 bases fit TRBD2. J gave up 5 bases and V 5 bases, and 11 bases lay outside the gene matches. Germline V gene sequence: CDR1 MNHEY, CDR2 SMNVEV (reference sequence). This CDR3 comprises 15 residues. CDR3 amino acids: CASSPSGGRAETQYF. The CDR3 DNA follows: TGTGCCAGCAGTCCATCTGGTGGGAGGGCCGAGACCCAGTACTTC.

The table lists this clonotype with many counts. The rearrangement uses TRBV24-1 and TRBJ1-1; D not resolved. There are 13 residues in the CDR3. Trimming removed 0 bases from V and 6 bases from J, with 7 bases in between. Germline CDR1 reads KGHDR; CDR2 reads SFDVKD. CDR3 in DNA: TGTGCCACCAGTGATTTGTTAGGCTCTGAAGCTTTCTTT. Amino acids: CATSDLLGSEAFF.

This clonotype has only a few counts. The chain uses TRBV20-1 and TRBJ2-7, with TRBD1 matching 9 bases. Trimming removed 6 bases from V and 1 base from J; junction bases left unmatched: 7. This CDR3 comprises 14 residues. The germline V gene has CDR1 DFQATT and CDR2 SNEGSKA (reference sequence). The CDR3 spells CSARNRGRSYEQYF. The CDR3 region has the DNA TGCAGTGCGAGAAACAGGGGGCGATCCTACGAGCAGTACTTC.

The table lists this clonotype with a few counts. For the CDR3, the DNA is TGTGCCAGCAGCGTAGGGGGGCTTGGCCAGCCCCAGCATTTT. Translated, it gives CASSVGGLGQPQHF. This chain joins TRBV9 and TRBJ1-5; perhaps TRBD1 as D (6 bases). From germline, CDR1 is SGDLS and CDR2 YYNGEE. Trimming shortened V by 0 bases and J by 7 bases, and 11 bases separated the two germline ends. The length of the CDR3 is 14 residues.

This clonotype was counted ten times or more. One end of the junction does not line up with germline, which may come from a read error. The chain carries TRBV18 and TRBJ2-1; 7 bases line up with TRBD2. Germline CDR1 reads KGHSH; CDR2 reads LQKENI. The CDR3 consists of 16 residues. The CDR3 loop is CATSLPGGSSYNEQFF. Here the CDR3 DNA reads TGTGCCACCTCACTCCCCGGCGGGAGCTCCTACAATGAGCAGTTCTTC.

The table lists this clonotype with many counts. CDR3 coding DNA: TGTGCCAGCAGTTTACTAGCGGGAGTTGGAGATACGCAGTATTTT. Its translation: CASSLLAGVGDTQYF. J is TRBJ2-3 and V is TRBV28; TRBD2 matches 10 bases. This CDR3 has 15 amino acids. J gave up 5 bases and V 2 bases, and 4 bases lay outside the gene matches. Germline CDR1 is MDHEN and CDR2 is SYDVKM.

There are many counts of this clonotype. V is TRBV4-3 and J is TRBJ2-5; 7 bases map to TRBD2. The CDR3 is 16 residues long. V dropped 0 bases and J dropped 1; count of bases not matched to a gene: 5. Germline lookup yields CDR1 LGHNA and CDR2 YSLEER. The chain's CDR3 is CASSQDPAGRQETQYF. CDR3 nucleotide sequence: TGCGCCAGCAGCCAAGATCCAGCGGGACGCCAAGAGACCCAGTACTTC.

The chain carries TRBV9 and TRBJ2-3, with TRBD2 identical over 10 bases. V was clipped by 0 bases and J by 4 bases; unmatched bases: 5. The CDR3 runs 16 residues. CDR1 SGDLS and CDR2 YYNGEE come from the germline V gene. In nucleotides, the CDR3 is TGTGCCAGCAGCGTAGAGGGAGCGGGGGGGCCAGATACGCAGTATTTT. Protein product: CASSVEGAGGPDTQYF.

This clonotype was seen more than once but under ten times. V is TRBV4-3 and J is TRBJ1-4; D is perhaps TRBD1 (6 bases). Germline assignment: CDR1 LGHNA and CDR2 YSLEER. Trimming cost V 2 bases and J 7 bases, with 14 bases left between them. This CDR3 has 15 amino acids. In nucleotides, the CDR3 is TGCGCCAGCAGCCAAAACAGGGTAGGGGCTGAAAAACTGTTTTTT. It specifies CASSQNRVGAEKLFF.